The 15 T cell receptor beta chains listed next were all sequenced from one sample in a study of human T cells and chemical hapten exposure listed by TCRdb under 2021. The library was made by RACE. Sequencing used a NextSeq 500. TCRdb reran the public reads through fastp at Q25 and MiXCR, keeping productive beta chains. All rows with the same CDR3 protein become a single entry with the most common DNA and genes. The sample yields some 120,000 distinct CDR3 sequences; 9% to 14% were counted once. The top ten constitute approximately 1.4% of the sample. Interpreted using the paper, the time point label stands for: patch test 1, 2 weeks after DPC sensitization. What the treatment or condition label conveys for this sample: therapeutic diphenylcyclopropenone sensitization with weekly scalp DPC. This specimen was whole blood, taken in connection with sensitization to the hapten diphenylcyclopropenone (DPC). The receptors were sampled from a woman aged 45-65 years with alopecia areata. Some clones in this sample may be carry-over from other donors' samples.

This clonotype was detected a few times. The chain joins TRBV7-7 to TRBJ2-7, with D unclear. In germline, CDR1 is SSHAT, CDR2 FNYEAQ (reference sequence). The CDR3 has 14 amino acids. CDR3 protein: CASPKQALTYEQYF. The CDR3 bases are TGTGCTAGCCCCAAGCAAGCCCTAACCTACGAGCAGTACTTC.

This clonotype has ten or more counts. The rearrangement joins TRBV11-1 to TRBJ1-1; possibly TRBD1 for D (5 bases). This CDR3 is 16 amino acids long. Germline loops: CDR1 SGHAT, CDR2 FQDESV (reference sequence). V was trimmed by 0 bases and J by 6 bases, leaving 17 bases between them. CDR3 amino acids: CASSLALGPQGSEAFF. The CDR3 DNA reads TGTGCCAGCAGCTTAGCGCTGGGGCCCCAGGGCTCTGAAGCTTTCTTT. The full variable domain, its missing parts supplied by reference TRBV11-1 and TRBJ1-1, is EAEVAQSPRYKITEKSQAVAFWCDPISGHATLYWYRQILGQGPELLVQFQDESVVDDSQLPKDRFSAERLKGVDSTLKIQPAELGDSAMYLCASSLALGPQGSEAFFGQGTRLTVV.

This clonotype was seen more than once but under ten times. The chain uses TRBV3-1 and TRBJ1-6; D remains unclear. This CDR3 comprises 12 residues. Germline V CDR1 and CDR2: LGHDT, YNNKEL (reference sequence). The germline V and J ends were trimmed by 5 bases and 9 bases, with 8 bases remaining between them. The CDR3 here is CASSEAGSPLHF. DNA for the CDR3: TGTGCCAGCAGCGAAGCAGGTTCACCCCTCCACTTT.

This clonotype was detected many times. J is TRBJ2-5 and V is TRBV6-2 or TRBV6-3; the D gene is possibly TRBD2 (6 bases). Germline-derived CDR1 and CDR2 are MNHEY and SVGEGT. Between the trimmed V and J ends, which lost 8 bases and 5 bases, there was a span of 12 bases. CDR3 length equals 12 residues. The CDR3 is CASRRGVETQYF. CDR3 in DNA: TGTGCCAGCCGGAGGGGAGTCGAGACCCAGTACTTC.

This clonotype has only one observation. The chain couples TRBV4-2 to TRBJ2-5; the match to TRBD1 covers 9 bases. There are 15 residues in the CDR3. J gave up 3 bases and V 5 bases, and 7 bases lay outside the gene matches. Germline V gives CDR1 LGHNA, CDR2 YNFKEQ. The CDR3 DNA reads TGTGCCAGCAGCACCTACCGGGACAGGGAAGAGACCCAGTACTTC. Amino acid sequence: CASSTYRDREETQYF.

This chain connects TRBV20-1 to TRBJ2-3; 8 nucleotides align to TRBD2. Germline V gene lookup returns CDR1 DFQATT and CDR2 SNEGSKA (reference sequence). The CDR3 contains 14 residues. Losses at the gene ends were 4 bases for V and 5 bases for J; bases not matched to a gene: 8. CDR3 DNA sequence: TGCAGTGCTACTCCCGGACTAGCCGTAGATACGCAGTATTTT. This codes for CSATPGLAVDTQYF.

There are a few counts of this clonotype. The chain uses TRBV7-2 and TRBJ2-5; unclear D gene. The germline V gene has CDR1 SGHTA and CDR2 FQGNSA. V gave up 2 bases and J gave up 5 bases, with 15 bases separating them. The CDR3 loop spans 15 amino acids. The CDR3 protein is CASSLPRAGAETQYF. CDR3 sequence (DNA): TGTGCCAGCAGCTTACCCCGGGCCGGCGCGGAGACCCAGTACTTC.

This clonotype was recorded a few times. The V gene is TRBV4-3, the J gene TRBJ2-3; D gene ambiguous. The CDR3 runs to 13 residues. Trimming left V 1 base short and J 4 bases short, with 6 bases between. Germline V gene lookup returns CDR1 LGHNA and CDR2 YSLEER. The CDR3 reads CASSQGKADTQYF. The CDR3 nucleotides read TGCGCCAGCAGCCAAGGAAAGGCAGATACGCAGTATTTT.

This clonotype was counted a few times. The chain uses TRBV14 and TRBJ1-6; no reliable D call. V dropped 0 bases and J dropped 10 bases, with 7 bases sitting between them. Germline loops: CDR1 SGHDN, CDR2 FVKESK. The CDR3 length is 13 residues. For the CDR3, the DNA is TGTGCCAGCAGCCAAGAAGGGTGGTCACCCCTCCACTTT. This encodes CASSQEGWSPLHF.

This clonotype was picked up many times. The chain recombines TRBV18 with TRBJ1-1; 7 positions match TRBD1. With 0 bases clipped from V and 0 bases from J, the junction kept 4 bases outside the gene matches. From germline, CDR1 is KGHSH and CDR2 LQKENI. This CDR3 is built from 16 residues. The DNA of the CDR3 is TGTGCCAGCTCACCACCTTCACAGGGGATGAACACTGAAGCTTTCTTT. It encodes CASSPPSQGMNTEAFF.

V and J are TRBV7-9 and TRBJ1-1; D possibly corresponds to TRBD1 (5 bases). Between the trimmed V and J ends, which lost 0 bases and 0 bases, there was a span of 11 bases. Germline V gene sequence: CDR1 SEHNR, CDR2 FQNEAQ (reference sequence). The CDR3 length is 16 residues. The CDR3 loop reads CASSLAGGNMNTEAFF. The CDR3 DNA sequence: TGTGCCAGCAGCTTAGCCGGGGGGAACATGAACACTGAAGCTTTCTTT.

This clonotype occurred many times. This CDR3 is CSARAGAQDTQYF. The DNA for the CDR3 is TGCAGTGCTAGAGCGGGGGCCCAAGATACGCAGTATTTT. This chain connects TRBV20-1 to TRBJ2-3; D could derive from TRBD1 or TRBD2 (6 bases each). This CDR3 is 13 amino acids long. Between the trimmed V and J ends, which lost 1 base and 5 bases, there was a span of 10 bases. Germline V gene sequence: CDR1 DFQATT, CDR2 SNEGSKA (reference sequence).

CDR3 region: CASSPNRRVDEQYF. The CDR3 region has the DNA TGTGCCAGCAGTCCTAACCGCAGGGTAGACGAGCAGTACTTC. This rearrangement joins TRBV6-2 or TRBV6-3 to TRBJ2-7, with D perhaps TRBD1 (5 bases). Per germline, CDR1 MNHEY and CDR2 SVGEGT. Trimming cost V 5 bases and J 5 bases, with 16 bases left between them. The CDR3 extends over 14 amino acids.

The J gene is TRBJ2-1, the V gene TRBV28, with TRBD2 matching over 8 bases. Germline trimming cut 7 bases from V and 4 bases from J; bases unmatched to any gene: 12. CDR3 length: 16 residues. Germline V lookup: CDR1 MDHEN, CDR2 SYDVKM. The CDR3 sequence: CASNPTGRGGYNEQFF. In DNA, the CDR3 is TGTGCCAGCAACCCCACCGGTCGGGGGGGTTACAATGAGCAGTTCTTC.

This clonotype was observed at least ten times. The genes are TRBV12-3 or TRBV12-4 and TRBJ1-1; D not certain. CDR3 size: 11 residues. The V and J ends lost 3 bases and 7 bases respectively, with 6 bases between them. CDR3 in amino acids: CASSFSVEAFF. For the CDR3, the DNA is TGTGCCAGCAGTTTTAGTGTTGAAGCTTTCTTT.